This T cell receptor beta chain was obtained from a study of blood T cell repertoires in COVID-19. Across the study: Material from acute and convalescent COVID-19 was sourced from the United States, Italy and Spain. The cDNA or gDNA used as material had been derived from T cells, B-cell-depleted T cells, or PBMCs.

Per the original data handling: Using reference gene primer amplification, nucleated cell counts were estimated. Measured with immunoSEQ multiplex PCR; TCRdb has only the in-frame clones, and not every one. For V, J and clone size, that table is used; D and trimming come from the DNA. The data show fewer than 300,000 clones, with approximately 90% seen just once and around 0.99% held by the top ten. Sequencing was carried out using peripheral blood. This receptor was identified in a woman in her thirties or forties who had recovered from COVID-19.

In DNA form, the CDR3 reads TGTGCCAGTAGTATTGGGACAGGGGGCTTAAACTACGAGCAGTACTTC. Its translation: CASSIGTGGLNYEQYF. This sequence joins TRBV19 and TRBJ2-7; 12 bases match TRBD1. This CDR3 has 16 residues. J gave up 3 bases and V 3 bases, and 6 bases lay outside the gene matches. Germline assignment: CDR1 LNHDA and CDR2 SQIVND (reference sequence).